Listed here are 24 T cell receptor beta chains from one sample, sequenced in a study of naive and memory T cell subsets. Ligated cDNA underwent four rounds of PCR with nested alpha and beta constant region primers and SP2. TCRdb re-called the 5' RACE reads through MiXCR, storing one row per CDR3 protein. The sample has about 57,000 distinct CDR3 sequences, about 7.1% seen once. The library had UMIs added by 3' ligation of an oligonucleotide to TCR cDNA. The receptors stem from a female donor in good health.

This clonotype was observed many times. The CDR3 bases are TGCGCCAGCAGCCAAGATAAAGGCAGGGCCAATCAGCCCCAGCATTTT. It is translated as CASSQDKGRANQPQHF. This rearrangement joins TRBV4-3 to TRBJ1-5; tentatively, D is TRBD1 (5 bases). V shed 0 bases and J shed 3 bases, with 12 bases lying between them. Germline assignment: CDR1 LGHNA and CDR2 YSLEER. The CDR3 consists of 16 residues.

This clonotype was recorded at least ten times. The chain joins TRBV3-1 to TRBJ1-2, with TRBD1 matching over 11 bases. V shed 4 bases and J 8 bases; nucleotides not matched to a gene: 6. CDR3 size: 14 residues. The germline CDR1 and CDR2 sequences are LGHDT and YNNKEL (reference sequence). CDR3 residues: CASSPPGQGGGYTF. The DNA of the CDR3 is TGTGCCAGCAGCCCGCCGGGACAGGGGGGCGGCTACACCTTC.

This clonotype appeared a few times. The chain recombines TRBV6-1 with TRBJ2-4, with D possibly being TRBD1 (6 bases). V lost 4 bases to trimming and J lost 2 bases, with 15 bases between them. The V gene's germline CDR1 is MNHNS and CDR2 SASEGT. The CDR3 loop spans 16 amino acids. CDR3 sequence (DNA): TGTGCCAGCAGTGGTGGACAGCTCCTCTCCAAAAACATTCAGTACTTC. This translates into CASSGGQLLSKNIQYF.

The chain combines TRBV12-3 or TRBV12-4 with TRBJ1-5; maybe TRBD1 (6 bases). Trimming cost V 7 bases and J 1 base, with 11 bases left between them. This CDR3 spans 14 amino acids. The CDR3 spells CASNRDRSNQPQHF. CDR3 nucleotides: TGTGCCAGCAACAGGGATCGGAGCAATCAGCCCCAGCATTTT.

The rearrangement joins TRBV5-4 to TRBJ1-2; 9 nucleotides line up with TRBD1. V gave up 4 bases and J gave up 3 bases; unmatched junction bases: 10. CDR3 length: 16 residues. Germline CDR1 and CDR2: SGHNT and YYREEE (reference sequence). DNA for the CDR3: TGTGCCAGCAGCCCCGGGACAGGGCAACGTTACTATGGCTACACCTTC. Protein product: CASSPGTGQRYYGYTF.

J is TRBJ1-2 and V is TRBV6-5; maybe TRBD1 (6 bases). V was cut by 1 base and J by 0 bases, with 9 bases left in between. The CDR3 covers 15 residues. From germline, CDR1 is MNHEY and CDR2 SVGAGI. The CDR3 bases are TGTGCCAGCAGTTACTGGGGGGCGTCTAACTATGGCTACACCTTC. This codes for CASSYWGASNYGYTF.

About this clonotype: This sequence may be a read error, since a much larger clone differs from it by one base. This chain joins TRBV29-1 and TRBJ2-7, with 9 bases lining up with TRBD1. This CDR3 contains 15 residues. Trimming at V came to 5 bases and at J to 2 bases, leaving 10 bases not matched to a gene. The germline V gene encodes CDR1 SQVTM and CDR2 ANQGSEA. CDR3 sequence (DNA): TGCAGCGTTTCCCGGGGGACAGGGAGCGCCTACGAGCAGTACTTC. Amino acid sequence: CSVSRGTGSAYEQYF.

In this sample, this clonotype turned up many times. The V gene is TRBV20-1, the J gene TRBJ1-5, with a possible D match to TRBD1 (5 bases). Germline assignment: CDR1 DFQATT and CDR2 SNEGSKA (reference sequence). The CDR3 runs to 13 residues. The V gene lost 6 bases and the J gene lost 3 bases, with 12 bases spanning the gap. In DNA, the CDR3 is TGCAGTGCCACCAGACAGACCAATCAGCCCCAGCATTTT. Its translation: CSATRQTNQPQHF.

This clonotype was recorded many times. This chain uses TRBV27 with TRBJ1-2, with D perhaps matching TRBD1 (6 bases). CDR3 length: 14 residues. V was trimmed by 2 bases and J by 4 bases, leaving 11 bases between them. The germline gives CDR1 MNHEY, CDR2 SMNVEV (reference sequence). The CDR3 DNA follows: TGTGCCAGCAGTTTAAAGGGGGGTACCTATGGCTACACCTTC. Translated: CASSLKGGTYGYTF.

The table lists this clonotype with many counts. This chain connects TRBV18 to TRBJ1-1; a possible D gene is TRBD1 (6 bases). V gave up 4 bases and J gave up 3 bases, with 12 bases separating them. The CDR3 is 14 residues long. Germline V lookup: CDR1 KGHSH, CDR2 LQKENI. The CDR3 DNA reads TGTGCCAGCTCACTCACAGGGTTGGACACTGAAGCTTTCTTT. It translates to CASSLTGLDTEAFF.

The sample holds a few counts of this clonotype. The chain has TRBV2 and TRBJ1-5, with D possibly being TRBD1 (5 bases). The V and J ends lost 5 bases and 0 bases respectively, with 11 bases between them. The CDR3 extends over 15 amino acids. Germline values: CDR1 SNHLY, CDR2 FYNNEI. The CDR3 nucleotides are TGTGCCAGCAGTAAGGGCAGGGCTAGCAATCAGCCCCAGCATTTT. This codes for CASSKGRASNQPQHF.

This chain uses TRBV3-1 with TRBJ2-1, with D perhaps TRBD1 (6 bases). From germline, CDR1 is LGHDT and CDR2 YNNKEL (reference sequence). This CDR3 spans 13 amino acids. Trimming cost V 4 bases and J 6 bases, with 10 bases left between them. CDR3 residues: CASSPEQGNEQFF. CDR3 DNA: TGTGCCAGCAGCCCGGAACAGGGCAATGAGCAGTTCTTC.

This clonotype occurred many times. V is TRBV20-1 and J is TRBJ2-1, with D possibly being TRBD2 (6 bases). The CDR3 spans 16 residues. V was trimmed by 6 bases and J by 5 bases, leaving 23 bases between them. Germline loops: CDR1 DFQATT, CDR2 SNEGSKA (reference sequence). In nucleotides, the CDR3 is TGCAGTGCCGACGGGCTGGCGGGGAAAACACACAATGAGCAGTTCTTC. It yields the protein CSADGLAGKTHNEQFF.

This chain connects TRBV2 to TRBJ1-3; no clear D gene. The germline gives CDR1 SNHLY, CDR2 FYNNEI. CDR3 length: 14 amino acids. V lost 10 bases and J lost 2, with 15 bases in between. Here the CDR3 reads CANSEARTGNTIYF. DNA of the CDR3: TGTGCCAACTCCGAGGCACGAACTGGAAACACCATATATTTT.

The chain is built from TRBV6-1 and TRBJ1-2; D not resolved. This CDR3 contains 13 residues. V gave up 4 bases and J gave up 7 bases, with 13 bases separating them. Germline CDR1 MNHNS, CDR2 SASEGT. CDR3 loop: CASSVQVMAGYTF. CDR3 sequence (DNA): TGTGCCAGCAGTGTCCAGGTGATGGCTGGCTACACCTTC.

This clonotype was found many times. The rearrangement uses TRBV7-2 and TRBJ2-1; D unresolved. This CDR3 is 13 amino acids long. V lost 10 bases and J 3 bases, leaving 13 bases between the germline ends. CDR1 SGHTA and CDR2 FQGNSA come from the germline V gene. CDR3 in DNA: TGTGCCAACGGGCCTAAGGGCTACAATGAGCAGTTCTTC. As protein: CANGPKGYNEQFF. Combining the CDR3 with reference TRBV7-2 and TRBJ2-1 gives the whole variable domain GAGVSQSPSNKVTEKGKDVELRCDPISGHTALYWYRQSLGQGLEFLIYFQGNSAPDKSGLPSDRFSAERTGGSVSTLTIQRTQQEDSAVYLCANGPKGYNEQFFGPGTRLTVL.

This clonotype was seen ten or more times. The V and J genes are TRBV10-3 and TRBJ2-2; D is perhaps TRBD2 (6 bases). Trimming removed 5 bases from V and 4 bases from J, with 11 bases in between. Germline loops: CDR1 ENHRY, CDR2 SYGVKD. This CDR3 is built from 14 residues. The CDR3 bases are TGTGCCATCAGTCACACTAGCCCCACCGGGGAGCTGTTTTTT. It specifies CAISHTSPTGELFF.

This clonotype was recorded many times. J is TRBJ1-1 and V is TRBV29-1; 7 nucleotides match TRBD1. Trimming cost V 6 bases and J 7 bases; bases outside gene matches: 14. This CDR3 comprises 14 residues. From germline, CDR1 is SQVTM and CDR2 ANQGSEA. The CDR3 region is CSVSGRGLKNEAFF. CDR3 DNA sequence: TGCAGCGTCTCAGGGAGGGGGCTTAAAAATGAAGCTTTCTTT.

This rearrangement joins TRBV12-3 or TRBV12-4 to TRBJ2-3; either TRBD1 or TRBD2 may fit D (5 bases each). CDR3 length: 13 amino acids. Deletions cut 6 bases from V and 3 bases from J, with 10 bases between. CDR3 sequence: CASRWDQTDTQYF. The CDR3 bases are TGTGCCAGCAGGTGGGACCAGACAGATACGCAGTATTTT.

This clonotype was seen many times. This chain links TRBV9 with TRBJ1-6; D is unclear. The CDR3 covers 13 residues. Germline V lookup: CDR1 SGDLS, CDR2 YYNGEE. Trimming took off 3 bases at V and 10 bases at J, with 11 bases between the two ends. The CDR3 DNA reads TGTGCCAGCAGCGGGGGTACCGGATCACCCCTCCACTTT. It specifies CASSGGTGSPLHF.

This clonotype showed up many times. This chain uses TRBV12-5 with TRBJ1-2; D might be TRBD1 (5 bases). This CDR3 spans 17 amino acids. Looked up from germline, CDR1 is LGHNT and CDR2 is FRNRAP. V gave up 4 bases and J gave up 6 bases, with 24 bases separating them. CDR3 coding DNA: TGTGCTAGTGGTTCCCTCCGAGGAGGTCGTGGGGGGAATGGCTACACCTTC. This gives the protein CASGSLRGGRGGNGYTF.

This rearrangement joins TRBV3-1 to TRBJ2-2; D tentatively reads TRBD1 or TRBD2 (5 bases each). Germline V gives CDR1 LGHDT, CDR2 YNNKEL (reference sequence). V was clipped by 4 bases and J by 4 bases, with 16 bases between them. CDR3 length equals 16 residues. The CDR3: CASSLTWDLSTGELFF. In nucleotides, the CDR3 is TGTGCCAGCAGCCTCACATGGGACCTTTCCACCGGGGAGCTGTTTTTT.

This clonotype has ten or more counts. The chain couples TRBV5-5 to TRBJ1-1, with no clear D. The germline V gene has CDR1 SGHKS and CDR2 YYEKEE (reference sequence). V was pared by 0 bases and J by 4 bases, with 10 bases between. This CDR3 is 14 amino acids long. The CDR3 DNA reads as TGTGCCAGCAGCTTGGACCCCCCGGGCACTGAAGCTTTCTTT. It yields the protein CASSLDPPGTEAFF. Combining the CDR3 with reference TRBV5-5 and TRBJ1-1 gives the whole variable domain DAGVTQSPTHLIKTRGQQVTLRCSPISGHKSVSWYQQVLGQGPQFIFQYYEKEERGRGNFPDRFSARQFPNYSSELNVNALLLGDSALYLCASSLDPPGTEAFFGQGTRLTVV.

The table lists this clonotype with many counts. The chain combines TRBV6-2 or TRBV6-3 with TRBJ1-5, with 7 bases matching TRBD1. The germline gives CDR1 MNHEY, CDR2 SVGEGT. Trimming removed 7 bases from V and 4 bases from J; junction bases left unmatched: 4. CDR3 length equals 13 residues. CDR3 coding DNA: TGTGCCAGCACCCTGACAGGGAATCAGCCCCAGCATTTT. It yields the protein CASTLTGNQPQHF.